Below, one TCR beta chain is given with its context. In this sample, this clone turned up a few times. What this receptor recognizes is not known. Base qualities are missing; no much larger clone stands one base away. The library was obtained by the immunoSEQ multiplex PCR assay. DNA from the CD4+ T cells that had been cultured and isolated underwent TCR beta CDR3 sequencing. Per the source publication's procedure: Non-productive TCR sequences were discarded, and reads were trimmed to the CDR3 region, with only CDR3s of 7 or more amino acids retained. Antigen-specific clonotypes were identified with the MANAFEST web app by comparing expansion in peptide wells against reference cultures. For clones to be considered positive, expansion at FDR<0.05 versus reference and all other wells, an odds ratio above 5, and a frequency above 0.1% in two replicate wells were required. A clonotype was called cross-reactive if it was significantly expanded both in SARS-CoV-2 spike wells and in at least one common cold coronavirus spike condition. CDR3 similarity was assessed by Levenshtein distance with the stringdist R package, and unrooted trees were built with ape in R 3.6.1. Entries here come from immuneACCESS through TCRdb and include only in-frame sequences with V and J called. Some clones fail to appear in such tables; in the studies checked, an unresolved V gene covers under half of the shortfall, and the cause of the remainder is unknown. That table gives V, J and clone size, and the DNA gave D and trimming. The table for this sample lists around 81,000 clones; around four fifths of them were counted only once. Roughly 1.1% of the sample belongs to the ten largest clones.

This entry comes from a study of vaccination effects on CD4 cells after COVID-19 (dated by TCRdb to between 2020 and 2023). Concerning the study at large: Across the study, the median time from the second dose to post-vaccine sampling was 72 days (range 14 to 241). In both COVID-19 convalescent patients and infection-naive vaccine recipients, the study compared SARS-CoV-2 spike-specific CD4+ TCR repertoires from before mRNA vaccination with those from after it. A total of more than 8 COVID-19 convalescent patients and several SARS-CoV-2-naive healthy vaccine recipients were included in the full study. In the study, cultures from other donors were sequenced using the Oncomine TCR Beta short-read assay on an Illumina iSeq 100.

In the ViraFEST assay, PBMC were stimulated with viral peptide pools, and antigen-specific CD4+ T cell clonotypes were then identified by expansion using TCR sequencing. After about 10 days of culture, CD4+ T cells were isolated with the EasySep CD4+ T cell isolation kit. Participants received two doses of either the BNT162b2 or the mRNA-1273 mRNA SARS-CoV-2 vaccine. None of the healthy vaccine recipients had a prior SARS-CoV-2 infection, which was confirmed by nucleocapsid antibody tests that came back negative both before and after vaccination. About 2.2 million PBMC per well were cultured in IMDM with roughly 5% human AB serum, around 9.1 IU/ml IL-2 and gentamicin, plus 10 ug/ml peptides. On days 3 and 7, half of the culture medium was replaced with fresh IL-2-containing medium. Unless noted otherwise, every peptide stimulation condition was cultured in triplicate wells. PBMC were separated from whole blood using Ficoll-Paque Plus gradient centrifugation and were then either cryopreserved at -140C or used fresh. Overlapping peptide pools spanned the spike proteins of SARS-CoV-2 and the common cold coronaviruses HCoV-NL63, HCoV-OC43 and HCoV-229E. Genomic DNA was extracted from cultured CD4+ T cells with the QIAamp micro DNA kit.

Between the V and J ends, shortened by 2 bases and 3 bases respectively, the junction contains 13 bases. The CDR1 and CDR2 encoded by the germline V gene are SGHTA and FQGNSA. From the cysteine through the phenylalanine, the CDR3 covers 15 amino acids. This entry keeps only the CDR3 DNA: 45 bases, framed from base 1. What the study reported, not specific to this receptor: Both infection-induced and vaccine-induced clones contracted markedly at late post-vaccination timepoints, which is consistent with waning T cell responses. The study was limited by a small number of convalescent patients and lacked early post-infection timepoints. In healthy vaccine recipients, vaccine-induced clones were almost all SARS-CoV-2 mono-reactive, with only 1 of 255 being cross-reactive with common cold coronaviruses.

In this chain, TRBV7-2 is recombined with TRBJ1-2; TRBD1 could be the D gene, as 6 bases match. The sequence derives from a human donor who received a COVID-19 vaccine. This material consisted of CD4+ T cells from PBMCs cultured with HCoV-OC43 spike peptides, taken after COVID-19 vaccination. What this sample's cell subset or site label stands for: HCoV-OC43 spike overlapping peptide pool stimulation. CDR3 region: CASSLNRQAYYGYTF. Read as DNA, the sequence is TGTGCCAGCAGCTTAAATAGACAGGCCTACTATGGCTACACCTTC. With the rest looked up from the reference TRBV7-2 and TRBJ1-2 genes rather than sequenced, the full variable domain is GAGVSQSPSNKVTEKGKDVELRCDPISGHTALYWYRQSLGQGLEFLIYFQGNSAPDKSGLPSDRFSAERTGGSVSTLTIQRTQQEDSAVYLCASSLNRQAYYGYTFGSGTRLTVV.